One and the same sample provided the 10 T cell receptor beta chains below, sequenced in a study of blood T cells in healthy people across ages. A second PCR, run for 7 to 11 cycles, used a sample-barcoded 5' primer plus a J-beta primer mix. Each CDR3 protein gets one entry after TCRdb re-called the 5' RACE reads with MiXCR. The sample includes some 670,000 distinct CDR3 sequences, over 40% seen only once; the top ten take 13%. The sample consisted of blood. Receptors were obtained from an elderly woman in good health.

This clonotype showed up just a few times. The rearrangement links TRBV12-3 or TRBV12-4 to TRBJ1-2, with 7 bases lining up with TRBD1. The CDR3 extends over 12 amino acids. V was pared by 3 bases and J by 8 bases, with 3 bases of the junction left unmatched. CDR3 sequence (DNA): TGTGCCAGCAGTTTCACAGGGGAGGGCTACACCTTC. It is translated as CASSFTGEGYTF.

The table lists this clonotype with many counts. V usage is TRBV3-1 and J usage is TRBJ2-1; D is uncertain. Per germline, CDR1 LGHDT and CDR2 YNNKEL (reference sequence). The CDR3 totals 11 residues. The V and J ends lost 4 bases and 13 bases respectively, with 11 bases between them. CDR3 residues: CASSRMYAQFF. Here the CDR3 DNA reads TGTGCCAGCAGCCGTATGTATGCTCAGTTCTTC.

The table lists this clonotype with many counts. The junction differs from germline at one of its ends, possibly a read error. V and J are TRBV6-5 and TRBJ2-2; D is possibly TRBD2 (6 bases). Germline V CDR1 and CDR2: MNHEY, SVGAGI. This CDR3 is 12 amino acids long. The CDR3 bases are TGTGCCATTAGAGGTGGACACGGGGGGCTGTTTTTT. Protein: CAIRGGHGGLFF.

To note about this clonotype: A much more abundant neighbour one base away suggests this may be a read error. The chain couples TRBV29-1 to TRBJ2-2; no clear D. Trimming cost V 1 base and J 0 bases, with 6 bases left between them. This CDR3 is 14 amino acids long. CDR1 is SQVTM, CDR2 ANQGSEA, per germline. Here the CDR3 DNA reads TGCAGCGTTGAAGGATCTACGAACACCGGGGAGCTGTTTTTT. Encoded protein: CSVEGSTNTGELFF.

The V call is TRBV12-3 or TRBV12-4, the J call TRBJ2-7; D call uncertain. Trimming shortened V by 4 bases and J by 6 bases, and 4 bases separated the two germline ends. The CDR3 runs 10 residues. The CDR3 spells CASSSREQYF. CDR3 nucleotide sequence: TGTGCCAGCAGTTCCCGCGAGCAGTACTTC.

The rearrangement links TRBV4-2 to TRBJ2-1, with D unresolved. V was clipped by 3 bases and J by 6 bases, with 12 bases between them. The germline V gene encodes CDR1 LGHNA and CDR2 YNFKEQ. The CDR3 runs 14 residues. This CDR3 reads CASSHDRPGNEQFF. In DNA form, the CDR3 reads TGTGCCAGCAGCCACGACCGCCCCGGCAATGAGCAGTTCTTC.

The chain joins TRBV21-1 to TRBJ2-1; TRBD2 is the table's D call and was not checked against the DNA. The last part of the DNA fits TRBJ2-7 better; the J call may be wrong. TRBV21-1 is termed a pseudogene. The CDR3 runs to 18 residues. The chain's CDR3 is CASSKLAGGPLCRNEQYF. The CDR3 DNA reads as TGTGCCAGCAGCAAATTAGCGGGGGGGCCCCTTTGTCGGAATGAGCAGTACTTC.

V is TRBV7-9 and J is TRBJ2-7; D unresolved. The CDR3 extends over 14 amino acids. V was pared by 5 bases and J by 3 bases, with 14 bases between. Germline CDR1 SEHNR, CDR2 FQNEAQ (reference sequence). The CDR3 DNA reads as TGTGCCAGCAGCCCAGACCCGCTTTACTACGAGCAGTACTTC. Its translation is CASSPDPLYYEQYF.

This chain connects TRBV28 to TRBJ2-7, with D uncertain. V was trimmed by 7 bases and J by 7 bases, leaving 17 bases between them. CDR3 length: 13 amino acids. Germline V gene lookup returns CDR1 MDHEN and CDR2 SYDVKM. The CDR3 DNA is TGTGCCAGCAAGGTTTCAACCTACAATGAGCAGTACTTC. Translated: CASKVSTYNEQYF. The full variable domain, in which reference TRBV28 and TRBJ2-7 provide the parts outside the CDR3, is DVKVTQSSRYLVKRTGEKVFLECVQDMDHENMFWYRQDPGLGLRLIYFSYDVKMKEKGDIPEGYSVSREKKERFSLILESASTNQTSMYLCASKVSTYNEQYFGPGTRLTVT.

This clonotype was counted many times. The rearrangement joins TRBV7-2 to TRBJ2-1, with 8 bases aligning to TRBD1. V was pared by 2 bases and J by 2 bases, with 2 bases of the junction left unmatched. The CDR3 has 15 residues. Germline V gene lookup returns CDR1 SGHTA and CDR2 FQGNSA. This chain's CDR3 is CASSLLGQAYNEQFF. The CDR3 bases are TGTGCCAGCAGCTTATTGGGACAGGCCTACAATGAGCAGTTCTTC.